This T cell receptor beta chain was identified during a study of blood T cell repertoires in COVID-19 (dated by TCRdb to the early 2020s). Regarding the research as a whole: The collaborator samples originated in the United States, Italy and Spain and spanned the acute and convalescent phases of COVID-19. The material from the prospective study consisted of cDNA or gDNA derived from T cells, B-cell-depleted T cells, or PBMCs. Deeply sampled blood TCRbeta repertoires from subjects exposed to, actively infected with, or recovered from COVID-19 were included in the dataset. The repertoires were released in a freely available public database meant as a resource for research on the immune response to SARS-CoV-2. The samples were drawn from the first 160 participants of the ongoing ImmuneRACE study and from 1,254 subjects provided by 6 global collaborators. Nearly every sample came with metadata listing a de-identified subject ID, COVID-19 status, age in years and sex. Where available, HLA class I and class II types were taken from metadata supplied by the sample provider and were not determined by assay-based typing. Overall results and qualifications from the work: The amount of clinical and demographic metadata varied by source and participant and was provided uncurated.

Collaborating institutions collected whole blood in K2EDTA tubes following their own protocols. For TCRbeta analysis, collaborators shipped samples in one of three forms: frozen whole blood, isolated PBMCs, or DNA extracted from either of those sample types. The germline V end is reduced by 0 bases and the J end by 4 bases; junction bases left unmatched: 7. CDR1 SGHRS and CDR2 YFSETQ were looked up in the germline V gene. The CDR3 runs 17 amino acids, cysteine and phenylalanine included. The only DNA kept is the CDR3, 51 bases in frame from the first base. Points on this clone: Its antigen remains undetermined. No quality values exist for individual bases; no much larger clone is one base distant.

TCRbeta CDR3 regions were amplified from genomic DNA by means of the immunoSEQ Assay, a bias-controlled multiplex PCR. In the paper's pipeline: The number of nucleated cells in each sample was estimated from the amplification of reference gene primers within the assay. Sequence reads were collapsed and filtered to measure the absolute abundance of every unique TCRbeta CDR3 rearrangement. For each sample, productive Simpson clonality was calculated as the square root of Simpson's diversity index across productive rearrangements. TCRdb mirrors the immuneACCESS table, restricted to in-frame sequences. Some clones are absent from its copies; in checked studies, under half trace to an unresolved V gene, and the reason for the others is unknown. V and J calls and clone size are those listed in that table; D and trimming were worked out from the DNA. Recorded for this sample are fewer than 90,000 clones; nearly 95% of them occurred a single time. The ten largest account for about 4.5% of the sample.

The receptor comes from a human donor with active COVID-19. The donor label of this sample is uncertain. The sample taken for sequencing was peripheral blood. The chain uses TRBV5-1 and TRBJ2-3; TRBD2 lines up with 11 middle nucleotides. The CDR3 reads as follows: CASSLVTSGTRSDTQYF. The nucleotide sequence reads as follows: TGCGCCAGCAGCTTGGTGACTAGCGGGACTAGGTCAGATACGCAGTATTTT.